Listed below are T cell receptor beta chains from one sample, sequenced in a study of T-cell reconstitution after alpha-beta-depleted transplantation in children. TCRdb reprocessed the PCR reads with MiXCR, giving one entry per CDR3 protein. The sample has some 300,000 distinct CDR3 sequences; roughly 9.1% are singletons. The material sequenced was PBMCs, taken before TCRalphabeta/CD19-depleted stem cell transplant. The origin of the receptors is a boy younger than two with acute myeloid leukemia, due to receive a stem cell transplant. Each CDR3 is given with its conserved first and last residue. Fields, in order: J gene, CDR3 length, V gene, D gene, clone size, CDR3 protein, CDR3 DNA. D genes are given only for firm matches. Expanded clones are given a class, and other clones once, few, many or no size at all.

>TRBJ1-5|14|TRBV12-3/TRBV12-4|-|many
CASSLIGENQPQHF
TGTGCCAGCAGTTTAATTGGAGAAAATCAGCCCCAGCATTTT
>TRBJ2-1|13|TRBV11-2|-|many
CASSLDTPNEQFF
TGTGCCAGCAGCCTGGACACCCCCAATGAGCAGTTCTTC
>TRBJ2-4|15|TRBV20-1|-|many
CSAREVYAAKNIQYF
TGCAGTGCTAGAGAGGTGTACGCGGCCAAAAACATTCAGTACTTC
>TRBJ2-7|13|TRBV12-3/TRBV12-4|-|many
CASSLSAVTEQYF
TGTGCCAGCAGTTTATCAGCGGTTACGGAGCAGTACTTC
>TRBJ1-2|12|TRBV25-1|-|many
CASSEDIEGYTF
TGTGCCAGCAGTGAGGATATTGAGGGCTACACCTTC
>TRBJ2-1|13|TRBV5-1|TRBD2|many
CASSLEDGTGGRF
TGCGCCAGCAGCCTTGAGGACGGCACGGGGGGTCGATTC
>TRBJ2-1|16|TRBV9|TRBD2|many
CASSVGASGAYNEQFF
TGTGCCAGCAGCGTAGGCGCTAGCGGGGCCTACAATGAGCAGTTCTTC
>TRBJ2-1|16|TRBV7-2|TRBD2|many
CASSLYGGAGYNEQFF
TGTGCCAGCAGCTTGTACGGGGGGGCGGGTTACAATGAGCAGTTCTTC
>TRBJ2-5|15|TRBV20-1|TRBD2|-
CSAMSGRADGETQYF
TGCAGTGCCATGAGCGGGAGGGCCGACGGAGAGACCCAGTACTTC
>TRBJ2-1|13|TRBV10-3|-|many
CAISEIARNEQFF
TGTGCCATCAGTGAAATAGCTCGGAATGAGCAGTTCTTC
>TRBJ1-1|15|TRBV28|TRBD1|many
CASSPTGTGGTEAFF
TGTGCCAGCAGTCCAACCGGGACAGGGGGCACTGAAGCTTTCTTT
>TRBJ2-7|14|TRBV7-9|-|many
CASSFPESIDEQYF
TGTGCCAGCAGTTTCCCCGAGTCAATCGACGAGCAGTACTTC
>TRBJ1-2|11|TRBV5-1|-|-
CASSDGYGYTF
TGCGCCAGCAGCGACGGCTATGGCTACACCTTC
>TRBJ2-2|15|TRBV12-3/TRBV12-4|TRBD1|many
CASSPRQGSTGELFF
TGTGCCAGCAGTCCCCGACAGGGGAGCACCGGGGAGCTGTTTTTT
>TRBJ2-1|15|TRBV19|-|few
CASSITVAAYNEQFF
TGTGCCAGTAGTATAACGGTGGCGGCATACAATGAGCAGTTCTTC
>TRBJ2-3|16|TRBV7-8|-|many
CASSPGRAGRTDTQYF
TGTGCCAGCAGCCCAGGACGGGCGGGGCGCACAGATACGCAGTATTTT
>TRBJ2-1|15|TRBV20-1|TRBD2|many
CSARETSGGAYEQFF
TGCAGTGCTAGAGAAACTAGCGGGGGGGCCTATGAGCAGTTCTTC
>TRBJ2-5|14|TRBV28|TRBD2|many
CASGRAVGVETQYF
TGCGCCAGCGGGAGAGCGGTAGGGGTAGAGACCCAGTACTTC
>TRBJ1-1|15|TRBV4-2|TRBD1|many
CASSQGGQRGTEAFF
TGTGCCAGCAGCCAAGGGGGACAGCGGGGGACTGAAGCTTTCTTT
>TRBJ1-1|14|TRBV29-1|TRBD1|many
CSVSRTGGWTEAFF
TGCAGCGTTTCCCGGACAGGGGGATGGACTGAAGCTTTCTTT
>TRBJ2-4|12|TRBV12-3/TRBV12-4|-|many
CASSLRINIQYF
TGTGCCAGCAGTTTAAGAATAAACATTCAGTACTTC
>TRBJ2-6|19|TRBV20-1|TRBD2|few
CSAPPPLQRGLSGANVLTF
TGCAGTGCCCCTCCTCCTCTCCAGCGGGGGCTCTCTGGGGCCAACGTCCTGACTTTC
>TRBJ2-5|11|TRBV20-1|-|many
CSARGAETQYF
TGCAGTGCTAGGGGGGCGGAGACCCAGTACTTC
>TRBJ1-2|12|TRBV29-1|-|few
CSVKTGNPGYTF
TGCAGCGTAAAAACAGGGAACCCTGGCTACACCTTC
>TRBJ2-5|15|TRBV6-6|TRBD2|medium-sized
CASRTGTTPGGAQYF
TGTGCCAGCAGGACCGGGACTACCCCGGGGGGGGCCCAGTACTTC
>TRBJ2-7|13|TRBV5-6|-|many
CASSLTFPYDQYF
TGTGCCAGCAGCTTGACTTTTCCCTACGATCAGTACTTC
>TRBJ2-1|16|TRBV18|TRBD2|many
CASSPRVLAGYNEQFF
TGTGCCAGCTCACCAAGGGTTTTAGCGGGATACAATGAGCAGTTCTTC
>TRBJ2-1|16|TRBV4-1|TRBD1|many
CASSQAGTGAYNEQFF
TGCGCCAGCAGCCAAGCCGGGACAGGGGCCTACAATGAGCAGTTCTTC
>TRBJ2-3|10|TRBV5-1|-|many
CASGGRTQYF
TGCGCCAGCGGGGGGAGAACGCAGTATTTT
>TRBJ2-2|12|TRBV29-1|TRBD2|many
CSVLTSGRELFF
TGCAGCGTTCTTACTAGCGGTCGAGAGCTGTTTTTT
>TRBJ2-7|15|TRBV20-1|TRBD2|-
CSARAEASGTYEQYF
TGCAGTGCTAGAGCGGAGGCTAGCGGAACCTACGAGCAGTACTTC
>TRBJ1-1|12|TRBV7-9|-|many
CASSFQGTEAFF
TGTGCCAGCAGCTTCCAGGGCACTGAAGCTTTCTTT
>TRBJ2-3|14|TRBV20-1|TRBD1|many
CSASTTGGEDTQYF
TGCAGTGCTAGTACGACAGGGGGCGAAGATACGCAGTATTTT
>TRBJ1-2|16|TRBV29-1|-|many
CSVEAQRTFTNYGYTF
TGCAGCGTTGAAGCCCAACGGACCTTTACCAACTATGGCTACACCTTC
>TRBJ2-3|17|TRBV20-1|TRBD2|many
CSARDRLGAGSTDTQYF
TGCAGTGCTAGAGATCGATTAGGAGCGGGGAGCACAGATACGCAGTATTTT
>TRBJ1-1|14|TRBV3-1|TRBD1|many
CASSQIDRDTEAFF
TGTGCCAGCAGCCAGATAGACAGGGACACTGAAGCTTTCTTT
>TRBJ1-1|15|TRBV7-9|-|few
CASTPSSNTNTEAFF
TGTGCCAGCACCCCATCCTCAAACACGAACACTGAAGCTTTCTTT
>TRBJ2-3|16|TRBV4-2|-|-
CASSGAGADPADTQYF
TGTGCCAGCAGTGGGGCGGGGGCCGACCCGGCAGATACGCAGTATTTT
>TRBJ1-1|15|TRBV9|-|-
CASSVRLGGNTEAFF
TGTGCCAGCAGCGTACGGCTCGGGGGTAACACTGAAGCTTTCTTT
>TRBJ2-3|15|TRBV7-3|TRBD2|many
CASSFGGGQVDTQYF
TGTGCCAGCAGCTTTGGGGGGGGTCAGGTAGATACGCAGTATTTT
>TRBJ2-1|15|TRBV7-6|TRBD2|-
CASSSTSGVRNEQFF
TGTGCCAGCAGCTCGACTAGCGGGGTGAGGAATGAGCAGTTCTTC
>TRBJ2-5|14|TRBV29-1|-|few
CSVRGQGGRETQYF
TGCAGCGTTCGCGGACAGGGCGGGAGAGAGACCCAGTACTTC
>TRBJ2-4|15|TRBV12-3/TRBV12-4|-|many
CASSFVPLAKNIQYF
TGTGCCAGCAGTTTTGTTCCCCTAGCCAAAAACATTCAGTACTTC
>TRBJ2-2|18|TRBV28|-|-
CASSLGRWSGANTGELFF
TGTGCCAGCAGTTTAGGCCGATGGAGTGGGGCGAATACCGGGGAGCTGTTTTTT
>TRBJ2-1|14|TRBV5-4|-|few
CASSLGTTYNEQFF
TGTGCCAGCAGCTTGGGGACTACCTACAATGAGCAGTTCTTC
>TRBJ2-7|18|TRBV3-1|-|-
CASSQDISPGLPSYEQYF
TGTGCCAGCAGCCAAGATATAAGCCCGGGACTCCCTTCCTACGAGCAGTACTTC
>TRBJ1-5|15|TRBV18|-|-
CAISRDRKGNQPQHF
TGTGCCATCTCACGAGACAGGAAGGGCAATCAGCCCCAGCATTTT
>TRBJ2-3|16|TRBV2|-|few
CASSEVLGPPPDTQYF
TGTGCCAGCAGTGAAGTCCTCGGACCCCCACCAGATACGCAGTATTTT
>TRBJ1-5|12|TRBV12-3/TRBV12-4|-|many
CASSFLGQPQHF
TGTGCCAGCAGTTTCTTGGGTCAGCCCCAGCATTTT
>TRBJ2-1|17|TRBV6-1|TRBD2|-
CASSFVWGGENYNEQFF
TGTGCCAGCAGCTTCGTCTGGGGGGGGGAGAACTACAATGAGCAGTTCTTC
>TRBJ2-5|13|TRBV9|TRBD1|-
CASSVDRGETQYF
TGTGCCAGCAGCGTCGACAGGGGAGAGACCCAGTACTTC
>TRBJ1-6|16|TRBV20-1|-|many
CSACSLGQLRNSPLHF
TGCAGTGCTTGTTCCCTTGGACAGCTCCGTAATTCCCCCCTCCACTTT
>TRBJ2-7|15|TRBV19|TRBD2|few
CASSTTTSGSYEQYF
TGTGCCAGTAGTACAACGACTAGCGGGAGCTACGAGCAGTACTTC
>TRBJ2-7|13|TRBV6-2/TRBV6-3|-|many
CASSSRIGYEQYF
TGTGCCAGCAGTTCTAGGATTGGCTACGAGCAGTACTTC
>TRBJ2-1|12|TRBV20-1|-|-
CSARLVPAQQFF
TGCAGTGCTAGACTAGTTCCCGCTCAGCAGTTCTTC
>TRBJ2-2|15|TRBV7-2|TRBD1|many
CASTQGALNTGELFF
TGTGCCAGTACACAGGGGGCATTAAACACCGGGGAGCTGTTTTTT
>TRBJ1-2|14|TRBV7-2|-|many
CASSLEWGNYGYTF
TGTGCCAGCAGCTTAGAATGGGGAAACTATGGCTACACCTTC
>TRBJ1-6|16|TRBV7-9|TRBD1|few
CASSPTQDRGNSPLHF
TGTGCCAGCAGCCCTACCCAAGACAGGGGAAATTCACCCCTCCACTTT
>TRBJ2-7|14|TRBV28|TRBD2|many
CASTPRLAGGHGYF
TGTGCCAGCACCCCCCGACTAGCGGGGGGCCACGGCTACTTC
>TRBJ2-2|15|TRBV6-1|-|many
CASSDRGWNTGELFF
TGTGCCAGCAGTGATAGGGGGTGGAACACCGGGGAGCTGTTTTTT